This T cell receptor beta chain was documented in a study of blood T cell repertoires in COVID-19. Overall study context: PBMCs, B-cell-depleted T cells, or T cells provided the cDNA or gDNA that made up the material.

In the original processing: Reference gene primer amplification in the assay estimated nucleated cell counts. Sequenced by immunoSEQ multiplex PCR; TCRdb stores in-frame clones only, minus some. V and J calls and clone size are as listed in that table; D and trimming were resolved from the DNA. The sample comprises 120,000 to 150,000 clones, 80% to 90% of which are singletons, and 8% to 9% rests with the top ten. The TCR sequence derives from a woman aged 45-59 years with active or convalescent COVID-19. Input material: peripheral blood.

CDR3 sequence: CATRTSVNTEAFF. CDR3 coding DNA: TGTGCCACCAGGACCAGCGTGAACACTGAAGCTTTCTTT. The genes are TRBV24-1 and TRBJ1-1; D is uncertain. Germline values: CDR1 KGHDR, CDR2 SFDVKD. The CDR3 spans 13 residues. V was pared by 7 bases and J by 0 bases, with 8 bases between.